This TCR beta chain derives from a study of blood T cell repertoires in COVID-19. Sequencing used immunoSEQ multiplex PCR; TCRdb keeps in-frame clones, though not all of them. The table lists around 150,000 clones, about 90% of them singletons. Germline V lookup: CDR1 LGHNA, CDR2 YNFKEQ. V was shortened by 4 bases and J by 1 base, with 19 bases between the two germline ends. The CDR3 is 17 amino acids. The J gene is TRBJ1-2, the V gene TRBV4-2, with a tentative D call TRBD1 (6 bases). Sequenced input: peripheral blood. This TCR derives from a man in his 60s with acute or convalescent COVID-19. The CDR3 nucleotides read TGTGCCAGCAGCCGCCCTTCAAGACAGGTTCTTAACTATGGCTACACCTTC. Translating gives CASSRPSRQVLNYGYTF.